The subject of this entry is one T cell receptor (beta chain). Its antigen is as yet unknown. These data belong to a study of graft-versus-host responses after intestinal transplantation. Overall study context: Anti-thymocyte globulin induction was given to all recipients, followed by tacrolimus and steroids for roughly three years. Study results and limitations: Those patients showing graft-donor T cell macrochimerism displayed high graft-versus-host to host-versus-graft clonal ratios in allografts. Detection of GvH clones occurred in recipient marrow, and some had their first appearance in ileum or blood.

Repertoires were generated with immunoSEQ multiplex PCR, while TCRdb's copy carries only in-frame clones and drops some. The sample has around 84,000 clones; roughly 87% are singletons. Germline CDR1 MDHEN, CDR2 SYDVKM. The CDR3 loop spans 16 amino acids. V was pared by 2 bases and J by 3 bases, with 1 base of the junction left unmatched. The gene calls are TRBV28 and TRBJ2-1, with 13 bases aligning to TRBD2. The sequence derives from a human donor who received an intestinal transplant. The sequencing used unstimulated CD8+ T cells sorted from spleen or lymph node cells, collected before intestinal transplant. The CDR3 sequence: CASSLGLAGVYNEQFF. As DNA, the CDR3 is TGTGCCAGCAGTTTAGGACTAGCGGGAGTCTACAATGAGCAGTTCTTC.